The present TCR beta chain was sequenced within a study of identifying expanded T cells in peripheral blood. General study points: About 1.3 clones differed between technical replicates, versus around 15 and 18 over time. Clone count variance between roughly 2-week samples rose with total template count.

Germline CDR1 and CDR2: MNHEY and SMNVEV (reference sequence). Trimming removed 3 bases from V and 2 bases from J, with 7 bases in between. CDR3 length: 13 amino acids. Concerning this clone itself: Its antigen is not identified.

During the collection period, no donor immune events like infections were recorded. Clones were read by immunoSEQ multiplex PCR, and TCRdb kept only the in-frame ones, dropping some. The sample holds about 52,000 clones; roughly 82% are singletons and the top ten take less than 15%. The chain is built from TRBV27 and TRBJ1-2; weak D call: TRBD1 (5 bases). This TCR derives from a person aged 18 to 69 in good health. The sample taken for sequencing was blood. DNA of the CDR3: TGTGCCAGCAGTTTCGAGGGGAACTATGGCTACACCTTC. Its translation: CASSFEGNYGYTF.